What follows is one T cell receptor (beta chain) and its context. Its specificity is unknown. The sample comes from a study of shared clonotypes between healthy human individuals. V dropped 3 bases and J dropped 1; count of bases not matched to a gene: 11. Germline V gene data show CDR1 as SEHNR and CDR2 as FQNEAQ (reference sequence). This CDR3 is built from 18 residues. Some clones are missing from TCRdb's copy, which holds only in-frame ones; the method was immunoSEQ multiplex PCR. The profile shows 1,400,000 or so clones, approximately 98.5% of them singletons. Findings and limits, study-wide: Approximately 4.5% was the fraction of naive CD4 clonotypes found shared across a handful of donors.

The sequence derives from a man aged 30-40 years in good health. Sequenced material: naive CD4+ T cells sorted from blood. Described subset: CD45RA+ positively selected. The genes are TRBV7-9 and TRBJ2-1, with 8 bases matching TRBD2. Here the CDR3 DNA reads TGTGCCAGCAGCTTGGGGCTAAGGAGCGGGAGTTCCTACAATGAGCAGTTCTTC. Protein: CASSLGLRSGSSYNEQFF.